What follows are 20 T cell receptor beta chains derived from one specimen sequenced in a study of Graves' ophthalmopathy and Graves' hyperthyroidism. Amplification of the TCR beta CDR3 regions used RNA transcripts (as template). HTBI primers primed a first-round RT-PCR, and a second-round multiplex PCR followed. A single record per CDR3 protein comes from TCRdb applying MiXCR to the multiplex PCR reads. This table holds around 1.1 million distinct CDR3 sequences, roughly two fifths found once. Sequencing was done on a sample of peripheral blood or thyroid tissue (not recorded which). These receptors all come from an adult man with Graves' hyperthyroidism.

Only one count was recorded for this clonotype. V and J are TRBV10-3 and TRBJ1-1; 9 bases line up with TRBD1. CDR1 and CDR2 from the germline V gene are ENHRY and SYGVKD. The CDR3 spans 15 residues. V trimming: 10 bases; J trimming: 4 bases; junction bases outside the gene matches: 13. In DNA, the CDR3 is TGTGCCAGCAGGAAGGGACAGGGCGTAGGCACTGAAGCTTTCTTT. Encoded protein: CASRKGQGVGTEAFF.

The chain employs TRBV6-2 or TRBV6-3 and TRBJ2-7; D is ambiguous. CDR1 is MNHEY and CDR2 is SVGEGT in the germline V gene. V lost 4 bases, J lost 6 bases, and 16 bases lay in between. The CDR3 contains 14 residues. This chain's CDR3 is CASSSNERIREQYF. As DNA, the CDR3 is TGTGCCAGCAGTTCAAACGAACGGATACGCGAGCAGTACTTC.

This clonotype was seen repeatedly, ten times or more. The rearrangement links TRBV29-1 to TRBJ1-2; D is perhaps TRBD1 (6 bases). V lost 8 bases and J 3 bases, leaving 19 bases between the germline ends. There are 14 residues in the CDR3. In germline, CDR1 is SQVTM, CDR2 ANQGSEA. The CDR3 is CSIPGTPSHYGYTF. The CDR3 DNA reads TGCAGCATTCCCGGGACACCAAGCCACTATGGCTACACCTTC.

The chain recombines TRBV7-9 with TRBJ2-5; D is possibly TRBD2 (6 bases). The germline gives CDR1 SEHNR, CDR2 FQNEAQ (reference sequence). The CDR3 runs 12 residues. Trimming removed 8 bases from V and 3 bases from J, with 10 bases in between. The CDR3 region has the DNA TGTGCCAGCCCGGGGGTAGAAGAGACCCAGTACTTC. Translated: CASPGVEETQYF.

This clonotype has a count of ten or more. The chain employs TRBV7-9 and TRBJ1-4; D gene unclear. CDR3 length: 14 amino acids. The germline V gene has CDR1 SEHNR and CDR2 FQNEAQ (reference sequence). The V and J ends lost 6 bases and 0 bases respectively, with 8 bases between them. CDR3 DNA: TGTGCCAGCAGTTCACCCGCAACTAATGAAAAACTGTTTTTT. This encodes CASSSPATNEKLFF.

V and J are TRBV4-3 and TRBJ2-7; 9 positions agree with TRBD1. Germline CDR1 reads LGHNA; CDR2 reads YSLEER. The CDR3 extends over 15 amino acids. The trim removed 0 bases at V and 2 bases at J, leaving 2 bases unmatched. The CDR3 here is CASSQDRQGAYEQYF. The CDR3 DNA reads TGCGCCAGCAGCCAAGATCGACAGGGGGCCTACGAGCAGTACTTC.

This clonotype was seen ten or more times. This chain joins TRBV6-6 and TRBJ2-7, with 7 positions matching TRBD1. The CDR3 runs 14 residues. Trimming cost V 8 bases and J 1 base; bases outside gene matches: 8. Germline V gene data show CDR1 as MNHNY and CDR2 as SVGAGI (reference sequence). The CDR3 loop reads CASGQTGKSYEQYF. CDR3 bases: TGTGCCAGCGGCCAGACAGGGAAATCCTACGAGCAGTACTTC.

This clonotype was seen at least ten times. J is TRBJ1-1 and V is TRBV11-2; D might be TRBD1 (5 bases). The CDR3 length is 13 residues. In germline, CDR1 is SGHAT, CDR2 FQNNGV. Trimming cost V 2 bases and J 3 bases, with 7 bases left between them. CDR3 region: CASSLKGDTEAFF. The DNA of the CDR3 is TGTGCCAGCAGCTTAAAAGGGGACACTGAAGCTTTCTTT. Complete variable domain (other parts from reference TRBV11-2 and TRBJ1-1): EAGVAQSPRYKIIEKRQSVAFWCNPISGHATLYWYQQILGQGPKLLIQFQNNGVVDDSQLPKDRFSAERLKGVDSTLKIQPAKLEDSAVYLCASSLKGDTEAFFGQGTRLTVV.

V and J are TRBV4-3 and TRBJ2-2, with unresolved D. The germline V gene encodes CDR1 LGHNA and CDR2 YSLEER. The CDR3 is 15 residues long. Trimming removed 3 bases from V and 1 base from J, with 9 bases in between. The CDR3 DNA sequence: TGCGCCAGCAGCCATTCTTCTCAGAACACCGGGGAGCTGTTTTTT. The encoded protein is CASSHSSQNTGELFF.

V gene TRBV20-1 combines with J gene TRBJ2-7; the match to TRBD2 covers 12 bases. The J segment lost 7 bases and the V segment lost 0 bases, leaving 13 bases of the junction unmatched. This CDR3 has 17 residues. Germline CDR1 and CDR2: DFQATT and SNEGSKA (reference sequence). CDR3 in amino acids: CSARDKKLAGGRLEQYF. As DNA, the CDR3 is TGCAGTGCTAGAGATAAGAAACTAGCGGGAGGCCGGTTGGAGCAGTACTTC.

This rearrangement joins TRBV6-5 to TRBJ2-6, with D possibly being TRBD1 or TRBD2 (5 bases each). Germline V gene lookup returns CDR1 MNHEY and CDR2 SVGAGI. With 6 bases removed from V and 0 bases from J, the gap between germline ends came to 21 bases. The CDR3 has 19 amino acids. CDR3 loop: CASRPARGTPPSGANVLTF. DNA for the CDR3: TGTGCCAGCAGGCCTGCCCGGGGCACCCCTCCCTCTGGGGCCAACGTCCTGACTTTC.

This clonotype showed up many times. The V gene is TRBV6-5, the J gene TRBJ1-2; D remains unclear. V was shortened by 0 bases and J by 4 bases, with 6 bases between the two germline ends. Germline values: CDR1 MNHEY, CDR2 SVGAGI. The CDR3 consists of 13 residues. CDR3 sequence reads: CASSYSTLYGYTF. The CDR3 region has the DNA TGTGCCAGCAGTTACTCGACCCTCTATGGCTACACCTTC.

The table lists this clonotype with many counts. This chain links TRBV25-1 with TRBJ2-5; D remains unclear. Germline CDR1 reads MGHDK; CDR2 reads SYGVNS. Trimming left V 3 bases short and J 2 bases short, with 10 bases between. The length of the CDR3 is 14 residues. The CDR3 spells CASSDLVVQETQYF. The CDR3, as DNA: TGTGCCAGCAGTGATTTAGTGGTGCAAGAGACCCAGTACTTC.

In this sample, this clonotype turned up many times. The CDR3 sequence: CASSPDRGSNTEAFF. In DNA form, the CDR3 reads TGTGCCAGCAGCCCGGACAGGGGGAGTAACACTGAAGCTTTCTTT. V is TRBV5-5 and J is TRBJ1-1; TRBD1 matches 10 bases. The CDR3 is 15 residues long. Germline V lookup: CDR1 SGHKS, CDR2 YYEKEE (reference sequence). V dropped 4 bases and J dropped 2; count of bases not matched to a gene: 5.

This clonotype has only a few counts. The V gene is TRBV25-1, the J gene TRBJ1-6, with D possibly matching TRBD1 (5 bases). Germline assignment: CDR1 MGHDK and CDR2 SYGVNS. The CDR3 spans 14 residues. V was cut by 4 bases and J by 7 bases, with 11 bases left in between. In nucleotides, the CDR3 is TGTGCCAGCAGTGTCCGGGACTGGAATTCACCCCTCCACTTT. This encodes CASSVRDWNSPLHF.

This clonotype was counted between two and nine times. A much larger clone lies one base from this, so it may be a read error. The chain recombines TRBV2 with TRBJ1-4; no clear D. Per germline, CDR1 SNHLY and CDR2 FYNNEI. The CDR3 covers 13 residues. The CDR3, as DNA: TGTGTCAGCAGTGAATGGAGCAATGAAAAACTGTTTTTT. Translating gives CVSSEWSNEKLFF.

The V gene is TRBV4-3, the J gene TRBJ2-7, with 8 positions matching TRBD1. This CDR3 comprises 14 residues. The junction had 7 bases not matched to a gene; V was cut back by 8 bases and J by 1 base. From germline, CDR1 is LGHNA and CDR2 YSLEER. Written as DNA, the CDR3 is TGCGCCAGCGGGACGGGACAGGATTCCTACGAGCAGTACTTC. It specifies CASGTGQDSYEQYF.

There are many counts of this clonotype. J is TRBJ1-5 and V is TRBV19; 7 bases fit TRBD1. The CDR3 has 17 amino acids. V lost 7 bases to trimming and J lost 0 bases; unmatched junction nucleotides: 12. Per the germline V gene, CDR1 is LNHDA and CDR2 is SQIVND (reference sequence). CDR3 coding DNA: TGTGCCAGTACCGACAGGCCGACAGGGTATAGCAATCAGCCCCAGCATTTT. It codes for CASTDRPTGYSNQPQHF. Drawing the rest from reference TRBV19 and TRBJ1-5, the complete variable domain is DGGITQSPKYLFRKEGQNVTLSCEQNLNHDAMYWYRQDPGQGLRLIYYSQIVNDFQKGDIAEGYSVSREKKESFPLTVTSAQKNPTAFYLCASTDRPTGYSNQPQHFGDGTRLSIL.

This clonotype was seen more than once but under ten times. This rearrangement joins TRBV7-3 to TRBJ2-7, with 9 bases aligning to TRBD1. Germline CDR1 is SGHTA and CDR2 is FQGTGA. V was pared by 6 bases and J by 5 bases, with 11 bases of the junction left unmatched. CDR3 length equals 15 residues. Here the CDR3 DNA reads TGTGCCAGCAGTTACTCGGGGGACAGGGCCCACGAGCAGTACTTC. Translation gives CASSYSGDRAHEQYF.

This clonotype has a count of ten or more. This chain uses TRBV14 with TRBJ2-7; D is undetermined. The V end was cut by 0 bases, the J end by 2 bases, with 11 bases between. From germline, CDR1 is SGHDN and CDR2 FVKESK. The CDR3 spans 15 residues. CDR3 loop: CASSQDGFSPYEQYF. The DNA of the CDR3 is TGTGCCAGCAGCCAAGACGGGTTTAGTCCCTACGAGCAGTACTTC.